The 18 T cell receptor beta chains given below trace back to one sample, sequenced in a study of T cells in Graves' hyperthyroidism and ophthalmopathy. Amplified TCR beta CDR3 regions came from RNA transcripts. First-round RT-PCR with HTBI primers amplified the TCR CDR3 region. Via MiXCR, TCRdb re-called the multiplex PCR reads, giving one row per CDR3 protein. Of 600,000 or so distinct CDR3 sequences listed, roughly 17% were seen once; the top ten hold 3.8%. Sequences were obtained from blood. The receptors derive from a woman in her thirties with Graves' hyperthyroidism.

This clonotype was picked up many times. This chain links TRBV5-1 with TRBJ1-1, with TRBD1 as a possible D gene (6 bases). The germline V gene encodes CDR1 SGHRS and CDR2 YFSETQ. There are 14 residues in the CDR3. V was shortened by 4 bases and J by 5 bases, with 15 bases between the two germline ends. The DNA for the CDR3 is TGCGCCAGCAGCCCAGACGGGGGGCGGACTGAAGCTTTCTTT. Translation: CASSPDGGRTEAFF. Looking up the rest from reference TRBV5-1 and TRBJ1-1 gives the full variable domain: KAGVTQTPRYLIKTRGQQVTLSCSPISGHRSVSWYQQTPGQGLQFLFEYFSETQRNKGNFPGRFSGRQFSNSRSEMNVSTLELGDSALYLCASSPDGGRTEAFFGQGTRLTVV.

The chain couples TRBV28 to TRBJ1-2; D perhaps matches TRBD1 (6 bases). This CDR3 has 16 amino acids. Trimming took 4 bases from V and 4 from J, leaving 19 bases between them. Looked up from germline, CDR1 is MDHEN and CDR2 is SYDVKM. The CDR3 reads CASSSTTGLWGYGYTF. The CDR3 DNA follows: TGTGCCAGCAGTTCCACGACAGGCCTGTGGGGCTATGGCTACACCTTC.

This chain connects TRBV7-9 to TRBJ2-7; TRBD1 agrees at 9 bases. The CDR3 is 15 residues long. CDR1 and CDR2 from the germline V gene are SEHNR and FQNEAQ (reference sequence). V dropped 5 bases and J dropped 5; count of bases not matched to a gene: 10. The CDR3 nucleotides read TGTGCCAGCAGCGGCCCGGGACAGGGTAACGACGAGCAGTACTTC. Protein sequence: CASSGPGQGNDEQYF. Variable domain in full (rest from reference TRBV7-9 and TRBJ2-7): DTGVSQNPRHKITKRGQNVTFRCDPISEHNRLYWYRQTLGQGPEFLTYFQNEAQLEKSRLLSDRFSAERPKGSFSTLEIQRTEQGDSAMYLCASSGPGQGNDEQYFGPGTRLTVT.

In its sample, this clonotype was seen many times. The chain joins TRBV24-1 to TRBJ2-2, with D possibly matching TRBD2 (6 bases). Germline V gene sequence: CDR1 KGHDR, CDR2 SFDVKD. The CDR3 covers 14 residues. Trimming pared 5 bases from V and 6 bases from J, leaving 12 bases between. CDR3 sequence reads: CATSATSRAGELFF. The CDR3 region has the DNA TGTGCCACCAGTGCCACTAGCAGGGCCGGGGAGCTGTTTTTT.

V gene TRBV7-6 combines with J gene TRBJ2-7, with D maybe TRBD1 (5 bases). The CDR3 is 14 amino acids. V gave up 5 bases and J gave up 0 bases, with 11 bases separating them. Germline V gene lookup returns CDR1 SGHVS and CDR2 FNYEAQ. CDR3 DNA sequence: TGTGCCAGCAGCCCTCGGACAACCTCCTACGAGCAGTACTTC. It translates to CASSPRTTSYEQYF. Supplemented by reference TRBV7-6 and TRBJ2-7, the full variable domain reads GAGVSQSPRYKVTKRGQDVALRCDPISGHVSLYWYRQALGQGPEFLTYFNYEAQQDKSGLPNDRFSAERPEGSISTLTIQRTEQRDSAMYRCASSPRTTSYEQYFGPGTRLTVT.

V and J are TRBV5-4 and TRBJ2-2; TRBD2 matches at 12 bases. The germline gives CDR1 SGHNT, CDR2 YYREEE (reference sequence). The junction had 3 bases not matched to a gene; V was cut back by 0 bases and J by 9 bases. The CDR3 loop spans 15 amino acids. Written as DNA, the CDR3 is TGTGCCAGCAGCTTGGGACTAGCGGGAGCCCGGGAGCTGTTTTTT. This sequence encodes CASSLGLAGARELFF.

This clonotype was counted ten times or more. The chain's CDR3 is CASSEVYQVTTDTQYF. The CDR3 DNA is TGTGCCAGCAGTGAAGTTTATCAGGTGACCACAGATACGCAGTATTTT. The chain joins TRBV6-1 to TRBJ2-3; unclear D gene. V dropped 1 base and J dropped 2 bases, with 13 bases sitting between them. Germline CDR1 reads MNHNS; CDR2 reads SASEGT. CDR3 length equals 16 residues.

The table lists this clonotype with many counts. The chain uses TRBV28 and TRBJ2-5; 9 bases match TRBD2. The CDR3 contains 13 residues. CDR1 MDHEN and CDR2 SYDVKM come from the germline V gene. Losses at the gene ends were 10 bases for V and 3 bases for J; bases not matched to a gene: 6. CDR3 in DNA: TGTGCCATCGGCGGGAGGGCCGAAGAGACCCAGTACTTC. Translation: CAIGGRAEETQYF.

In this sample, this clonotype turned up a few times. This chain connects TRBV7-3 to TRBJ2-5; possibly TRBD1 for D (7 bases). Germline loops: CDR1 SGHTA, CDR2 FQGTGA. The CDR3 runs 16 residues. Trimming took 0 bases from V and 1 from J, leaving 12 bases between them. CDR3 sequence reads: CASSLTGGQLQETQYF. As DNA, the CDR3 is TGTGCCAGCAGCTTAACGGGGGGACAGCTCCAAGAGACCCAGTACTTC. Full variable domain (outside the CDR3, taken from reference TRBV7-3 and TRBJ2-5): GAGVSQTPSNKVTEKGKYVELRCDPISGHTALYWYRQSLGQGPEFLIYFQGTGAADDSGLPNDRFFAVRPEGSVSTLKIQRTERGDSAVYLCASSLTGGQLQETQYFGPGTRLLVL.

This clonotype was counted only a few times. The V call is TRBV4-3, the J call TRBJ2-7; maybe TRBD1 (6 bases). The CDR3 runs 15 residues. CDR1 is LGHNA and CDR2 is YSLEER in the germline V gene. V lost 2 bases to trimming and J lost 2 bases, with 13 bases between them. CDR3 in amino acids: CASSQLLGQTYEQYF. DNA for the CDR3: TGCGCCAGCAGCCAACTCCTCGGACAGACCTACGAGCAGTACTTC.

The chain uses TRBV9 and TRBJ2-7; no reliable D call. V lost 4 bases to trimming and J lost 3 bases, with 14 bases between them. This CDR3 has 14 residues. Germline CDR1 SGDLS, CDR2 YYNGEE. This CDR3 is CASSSRATGYEQYF. As DNA, the CDR3 is TGTGCCAGCAGCTCCCGGGCCACTGGCTACGAGCAGTACTTC.

This clonotype has ten or more counts. This rearrangement joins TRBV9 to TRBJ2-7, with D tentatively TRBD1 (6 bases). V was pared by 0 bases and J by 3 bases, with 13 bases between. Looked up from germline, CDR1 is SGDLS and CDR2 is YYNGEE. The CDR3 is 15 amino acids. The CDR3 DNA reads as TGTGCCAGCAGCGTAGATGGGCAGGGGCACTACGAGCAGTACTTC. As protein: CASSVDGQGHYEQYF.

About this clonotype itself: A read error is possible here, since a much larger clone lies one base away. The CDR3, as DNA: TGCAGTGCTCCGGACAGGGGGTATGGGCAGTTCTTC. Residues: CSAPDRGYGQFF. J is TRBJ2-1 and V is TRBV20-1, with 10 positions matching TRBD1. The length of the CDR3 is 12 residues. V gave up 5 bases and J gave up 12 bases; unmatched junction bases: 7. The germline V gene encodes CDR1 DFQATT and CDR2 SNEGSKA (reference sequence).

This clonotype showed up many times. This chain connects TRBV20-1 to TRBJ2-1; D remains unclear. V was pared by 8 bases and J by 5 bases, with 10 bases between. The CDR3 loop spans 11 amino acids. CDR1 DFQATT and CDR2 SNEGSKA come from the germline V gene (reference sequence). The CDR3 loop is CSIRRNNEQFF. The CDR3 DNA reads TGCAGTATTCGAAGAAACAATGAGCAGTTCTTC.

V is TRBV27 and J is TRBJ2-2, with D perhaps TRBD1 (6 bases). The CDR3 covers 13 residues. The V gene's germline CDR1 is MNHEY and CDR2 SMNVEV (reference sequence). The V gene lost 6 bases and the J gene lost 7 bases, with 12 bases spanning the gap. CDR3 sequence: CASRKGQNGELFF. The CDR3 coding sequence is TGTGCCAGCAGGAAAGGACAGAACGGGGAGCTGTTTTTT.

In its sample, this clonotype was seen a few times. The CDR3 loop is CASSVVQDNSPLHF. The CDR3 nucleotides read TGTGCCAGCAGCGTAGTGCAGGACAATTCACCCCTCCACTTT. The chain recombines TRBV9 with TRBJ1-6; no reliable D call. CDR1 is SGDLS and CDR2 is YYNGEE in the germline V gene. V lost 0 bases to trimming and J lost 7 bases, with 8 bases between them. This CDR3 comprises 14 residues.

This clonotype is a singleton in its sample. The chain carries TRBV6-1 and TRBJ2-5; the D gene is possibly TRBD1 (5 bases). The CDR3 extends over 19 amino acids. The germline gives CDR1 MNHNS, CDR2 SASEGT. Trimming pared 6 bases from V and 4 bases from J, leaving 30 bases between. CDR3 residues: CASSPGSLGQGTDPETQYF. CDR3 in DNA: TGTGCCAGCAGCCCGGGTTCTCTTGGCCAGGGCACAGACCCAGAGACCCAGTACTTC.

This clonotype was counted only a few times. The chain is built from TRBV20-1 and TRBJ1-5, with a tentative D call TRBD1 (5 bases). CDR1 and CDR2 (germline): DFQATT, SNEGSKA (reference sequence). This CDR3 is built from 14 residues. The germline V and J ends were trimmed by 4 bases and 3 bases, with 13 bases remaining between them. The CDR3 bases are TGCAGTGCTACCCATCGGGACCACAATCAGCCCCAGCATTTT. Amino acid sequence: CSATHRDHNQPQHF.